A selection of T cell receptor beta chains follows, all from one sample in a study of blood T cell repertoires in COVID-19. Assay: immunoSEQ multiplex PCR; the TCRdb copy retains only in-frame clones and omits some. The sample holds over 250,000 clones; roughly 88% are singletons and the top ten take roughly 9.6%. The specimen was peripheral blood. These receptors were taken from a woman aged 65 to 85 with acute or convalescent COVID-19. Both conserved end residues are part of each CDR3. The D gene is left open where the match is weak. Part of the rows lack a size; the others show once, few, many or a class for expanded clones.

len	abundance	v_gene	d_gene	j_gene	CDR3nt	CDR3aa
12	.	TRBV6-5	.	TRBJ1-2	TGTGCCAGCAGACAGGACAGCGGTGGCTACACCTTC	CASRQDSGGYTF
11	.	TRBV9	.	TRBJ2-5	TGTGCCAGCAGCCGTTTTGAGACCCAGTACTTC	CASSRFETQYF
13	.	TRBV4-1	.	TRBJ1-2	TGCGCCAGCAGGGATCCTGGGAGCTATGGCTACACCTTC	CASRDPGSYGYTF
14	.	TRBV11-2	TRBD1	TRBJ2-5	TGTGCCAGCAGTCGAGGGACAGTGCAAGAGACCCAGTACTTC	CASSRGTVQETQYF
15	.	TRBV4-1	.	TRBJ1-4	TGCGCCAGCAGCCAAGATAGGGGAAGTTCCGAAAAACTGTTTTTT	CASSQDRGSSEKLFF
14	.	TRBV27	TRBD2	TRBJ2-1	TGTGCCAGCAGTACTAGCGGGGGATACAATGAGCAGTTCTTC	CASSTSGGYNEQFF
13	.	TRBV10-3	.	TRBJ1-5	TGTGCCACCGGGGTGAAGGGTGGTCAGCCCCAGCATTTT	CATGVKGGQPQHF
15	.	TRBV4-1	.	TRBJ1-2	TGCGCCAGCAGCCAATTGGGGGCGGCTAACTATGGCTACACCTTC	CASSQLGAANYGYTF
16	.	TRBV15	.	TRBJ2-2	TGTGCCACCAGCAGAATAATGGCGGGGAACACCGGGGAGCTGTTTTTT	CATSRIMAGNTGELFF
13	once	TRBV11-2	.	TRBJ1-1	TGTGCCAGCAGCTTAGCCAGGTTCACTGAAGCTTTCTTT	CASSLARFTEAFF
14	once	TRBV5-4	.	TRBJ2-3	TGTGCCAGCAGCTTGTCCGGGGGTCCAGATACGCAGTATTTT	CASSLSGGPDTQYF
13	.	TRBV7-3	TRBD1	TRBJ2-3	TGTGCCAGCAGCACGACAGGGGCAGATACGCAGTATTTT	CASSTTGADTQYF
14	.	TRBV3-1/TRBV3-2	.	TRBJ1-1	TGTGCCAGCAGCCAACTTGACCGCGGGGGTCTGGCTTTCTTT	CASSQLDRGGLAFF
16	.	TRBV7-8	.	TRBJ1-3	TGTGCCAGCAGCTTAGGATCGGCGGTCTCTGGAAACACCATATATTTT	CASSLGSAVSGNTIYF
13	.	TRBV29-1	TRBD1	TRBJ1-4	TGCAGCGTGAGGACAGGTTTGAGTGAAAAACTGTTTTTT	CSVRTGLSEKLFF
17	.	TRBV9	TRBD1	TRBJ2-1	TGTGCCAGCAGCCCACGAGAGGGGGCCCGGGGCTACAATGAGCAGTTCTTC	CASSPREGARGYNEQFF
19	.	TRBV11-2	TRBD2	TRBJ2-3	TGTGCCAGCAGCTTAGATTTGCTAGCGGGGGGGGAATACACAGATACGCAGTATTTT	CASSLDLLAGGEYTDTQYF
15	.	TRBV28	.	TRBJ1-5	TGTGCCAGCAGTCTCGGACCGCGGGGAGATAAGCCCCAGCATTTT	CASSLGPRGDKPQHF
11	.	TRBV2	.	TRBJ1-2	TGTGCCAGCAGGGGAGTTGGAGGCTACACCTTC	CASRGVGGYTF
15	.	TRBV7-9	.	TRBJ1-3	TGTGCCAGCAGCCCCAGCGGACTCTCTGGAAACACCATATATTTT	CASSPSGLSGNTIYF
15	.	TRBV3-1/TRBV3-2	.	TRBJ2-1	TGTGCCAGCAGCCCTGGGGCAGGGGCAGCCAATGAGCAGTTCTTC	CASSPGAGAANEQFF
15	.	TRBV6-1	.	TRBJ2-7	TGTGCCAGCAGTGAAAATAACAGGCCACCCTACGAGCAGTACTTC	CASSENNRPPYEQYF
13	once	TRBV28	.	TRBJ1-2	TGTGCCAGTCACTCCAGGGAAAACTATGGCTACACCTTC	CASHSRENYGYTF
13	.	TRBV7-8	TRBD1	TRBJ1-2	TGTGCCAGCAGCCACGGGACAGGGTATGGCTACACCTTC	CASSHGTGYGYTF
16	.	TRBV19	.	TRBJ2-1	TGTGCCAGTAGGGCCGTTATAGCGGCAACACTAGGTGAGCAGTTCTTC	CASRAVIAATLGEQFF
16	.	TRBV7-2	TRBD1	TRBJ2-1	TGTGCCAGCAGCTCCCGTCCGGGACAGGGGAAGAATGAGCAGTTCTTC	CASSSRPGQGKNEQFF
16	.	TRBV5-1	TRBD1	TRBJ2-2	TGCGCCAGCAGCTTAAAACAGGGGGGACACACCGGGGAGCTGTTTTTT	CASSLKQGGHTGELFF
13	.	TRBV29-1	.	TRBJ1-1	TGCAGCGTTGGGTTGGGCGTTAACACTGAAGCTTTCTTT	CSVGLGVNTEAFF
17	.	TRBV5-1	TRBD1	TRBJ1-3	TGCGCCAGCAGCGTTGACTTCCGGACAGGGTCGGGAAACACCATATATTTT	CASSVDFRTGSGNTIYF
13	.	TRBV12-3/TRBV12-4	TRBD1	TRBJ1-2	TGTGCCAGCAGTTCTCAGGGGGCTCATGGCTACACCTTC	CASSSQGAHGYTF